The 28 T cell receptor beta chains presented below share a single source sample, sequenced in a study of cytomegalovirus exposure and HLA in healthy donors. The table came from immunoSEQ multiplex PCR; TCRdb's copy has only in-frame clones and leaves some out. The table shows 110,000 or so clones, with 70% to 90% occurring only once. The sequenced material came from PBMCs. These receptors all stem from a young man in good health and CMV-seropositive.

The V and J genes are TRBV7-2 and TRBJ1-1; 10 positions match TRBD1. V trimming: 6 bases; J trimming: 5 bases; junction bases outside the gene matches: 6. The CDR3 loop spans 14 amino acids. The germline V gene has CDR1 SGHTA and CDR2 FQGNSA. The CDR3 DNA reads as TGTGCCAGCAGACGACAGGGGGCCGGAACTGAAGCTTTCTTT. The encoded protein is CASRRQGAGTEAFF.

V and J are TRBV11-3 and TRBJ2-7; D uncertain. Germline V CDR1 and CDR2: SGHNT, YENEEA. The CDR3 length is 14 residues. Trimming cost V 1 base and J 5 bases, with 12 bases left between them. The CDR3 spells CASSLGSEADEQYF. CDR3 DNA: TGTGCCAGCAGCTTAGGTAGTGAGGCGGACGAGCAGTACTTC.

This chain uses TRBV4-1 with TRBJ1-5; D is ambiguous. This CDR3 is built from 14 residues. Trimming stripped 0 bases from V and 5 bases from J, with 8 bases between. Germline CDR1 MGHRA, CDR2 YSYEKL. The CDR3 region has the DNA TGCGCCAGCAGCCAAGAGGGCTTTGATCAGCCCCAGCATTTT. The encoded protein is CASSQEGFDQPQHF.

The chain couples TRBV6-5 to TRBJ2-3; 9 nucleotides match TRBD2. The CDR3 is made up of 15 amino acids. CDR1 and CDR2 from the germline V gene are MNHEY and SVGAGI. The junction had 8 bases not matched to a gene; V was cut back by 6 bases and J by 4 bases. The CDR3 is CASRPAGGQADTQYF. In DNA, the CDR3 is TGTGCCAGCAGGCCGGCGGGGGGGCAGGCAGATACGCAGTATTTT.

This chain joins TRBV7-2 and TRBJ1-1; TRBD1 matches at 7 bases. This CDR3 has 14 residues. The trim removed 4 bases at V and 4 bases at J, leaving 6 bases unmatched. CDR1 and CDR2 (germline): SGHTA, FQGNSA. The CDR3 reads CASSYRQGPTEAFF. The CDR3 nucleotides read TGTGCCAGCAGCTACCGACAGGGACCCACTGAAGCTTTCTTT.

The chain is built from TRBV7-8 and TRBJ2-1; D possibly corresponds to TRBD2 (5 bases). The CDR3 contains 16 residues. Germline V gene sequence: CDR1 SGHVS, CDR2 FQNEAQ. Trimming cost V 3 bases and J 12 bases, with 24 bases left between them. The CDR3 protein is CASSLGQTNPPRGQFF. Written as DNA, the CDR3 is TGTGCCAGCAGCTTGGGTCAAACTAACCCGCCCCGGGGGCAGTTCTTC. The full variable domain, rest sourced from reference TRBV7-8 and TRBJ2-1, is GAGVSQSPRYKVAKRGQDVALRCDPISGHVSLFWYQQALGQGPEFLTYFQNEAQLDKSGLPSDRFFAERPEGSVSTLKIQRTQQEDSAVYLCASSLGQTNPPRGQFFGPGTRLTVL.

The V and J genes are TRBV7-9 and TRBJ1-1, with a tentative D call TRBD1 (6 bases). Germline CDR1 is SEHNR and CDR2 is FQNEAQ (reference sequence). V gave up 7 bases and J gave up 5 bases, with 23 bases separating them. There are 16 residues in the CDR3. CDR3 in amino acids: CASNPLGGGRGTEAFF. The DNA for the CDR3 is TGTGCCAGCAACCCACTAGGGGGGGGGCGCGGGACTGAAGCTTTCTTT.

The chain employs TRBV19 and TRBJ1-1; no firm D call. Looked up from germline, CDR1 is LNHDA and CDR2 is SQIVND (reference sequence). V dropped 3 bases and J dropped 1 base, with 12 bases sitting between them. The CDR3 consists of 15 residues. CDR3 sequence reads: CASSMNFRSNTEAFF. CDR3 nucleotide sequence: TGTGCCAGTAGTATGAATTTCAGGTCGAACACTGAAGCTTTCTTT.

The chain links TRBV7-2 to TRBJ1-6; maybe TRBD1 (5 bases). This CDR3 is 18 amino acids long. Trimming removed 5 bases at V and 7 bases at J, with 24 bases between. The germline gives CDR1 SGHTA, CDR2 FQGNSA. The CDR3 region has the DNA TGTGCCAGCAGCCCACTACCACCTTTGGGACTTCGGAATTCACCCCTCCACTTT. Translation: CASSPLPPLGLRNSPLHF. The full variable domain, completed using reference TRBV7-2 and TRBJ1-6, is GAGVSQSPSNKVTEKGKDVELRCDPISGHTALYWYRQSLGQGLEFLIYFQGNSAPDKSGLPSDRFSAERTGGSVSTLTIQRTQQEDSAVYLCASSPLPPLGLRNSPLHFGNGTRLTVT.

A remark on this clone: This same CDR3 is encoded by further DNA sequences in the sample. The rearrangement joins TRBV29-1 to TRBJ2-1, with D perhaps matching TRBD2 (6 bases). Germline V gene data show CDR1 as SQVTM and CDR2 as ANQGSEA. The germline V and J ends were trimmed by 4 bases and 7 bases, with 8 bases remaining between them. This CDR3 comprises 11 residues. CDR3 coding DNA: TGCAGCGTTGGTGGAGGGAATGAGCAGTTCTTC. Encoded protein: CSVGGGNEQFF.

The rearrangement links TRBV6-5 to TRBJ1-3; TRBD1 might be the D (6 bases). Trimming removed 4 bases at V and 6 bases at J, with 13 bases between. CDR1 and CDR2 from the germline V gene are MNHEY and SVGAGI. CDR3 length: 14 amino acids. This CDR3 is CASSFSRTANTIYF. The CDR3 DNA follows: TGTGCCAGCAGTTTCTCCCGGACAGCAAACACCATATATTTT.

This chain uses TRBV10-1 with TRBJ1-1; D uncertain. The CDR3 sequence is 13 residues long. The V gene lost 0 bases and the J gene lost 1 base, with 3 bases spanning the gap. Germline CDR1 WNHNN, CDR2 SYGVQD (reference sequence). In nucleotides, the CDR3 is TGCGCCAGCAGTGAGTCCCGGAACACTGAAGCTTTCTTT. Encoded protein: CASSESRNTEAFF.

The rearrangement uses TRBV5-5 and TRBJ2-5, with TRBD1 matching 8 bases. This CDR3 has 13 amino acids. Germline CDR1 SGHKS, CDR2 YYEKEE (reference sequence). J was trimmed by 7 bases and V by 4 bases; bases with no gene match: 6. Written as DNA, the CDR3 is TGTGCCAGCAGCCACCCGGGACAGGTGACCCAGTACTTC. Encoded protein: CASSHPGQVTQYF. The variable domain in full, with the rest retrieved from reference TRBV5-5 and TRBJ2-5, is DAGVTQSPTHLIKTRGQQVTLRCSPISGHKSVSWYQQVLGQGPQFIFQYYEKEERGRGNFPDRFSARQFPNYSSELNVNALLLGDSALYLCASSHPGQVTQYFGPGTRLLVL.

In this sample, this clone turned up once. This chain links TRBV20-1 with TRBJ2-5, with D possibly being TRBD2 (5 bases). The CDR3 length is 10 residues. Trimming shortened V by 6 bases and J by 5 bases, and 7 bases separated the two germline ends. Germline V gives CDR1 DFQATT, CDR2 SNEGSKA (reference sequence). CDR3 in DNA: TGCAGTGCCGAGCGGGAGACCCAGTACTTC. Amino acid sequence: CSAERETQYF.

This chain links TRBV28 with TRBJ2-3; 10 bases line up with TRBD2. There are 17 residues in the CDR3. CDR1 is MDHEN, CDR2 SYDVKM, per germline. V trimming: 3 bases; J trimming: 1 base; junction bases outside the gene matches: 7. The CDR3 nucleotides read TGTGCCAGCAGTTTTCTGACTAGCGGGTCCCGCACAGATACGCAGTATTTT. Protein: CASSFLTSGSRTDTQYF.

The J gene is TRBJ1-1, the V gene TRBV7-9, with D tentatively TRBD1 (5 bases). Germline V lookup: CDR1 SEHNR, CDR2 FQNEAQ (reference sequence). The CDR3 is 15 residues long. V gave up 4 bases and J gave up 8 bases, with 20 bases separating them. Written as DNA, the CDR3 is TGTGCCAGCAGCTCACTACAGGAGGGACCACTAGAAGCTTTCTTT. This sequence encodes CASSSLQEGPLEAFF.

The J gene is TRBJ2-1, the V gene TRBV7-2; 7 bases map to TRBD1. In germline, CDR1 is SGHTA, CDR2 FQGNSA. CDR3 length: 11 amino acids. V was pared by 7 bases and J by 16 bases, with 10 bases of the junction left unmatched. DNA of the CDR3: TGTGCCAGCACCGTCGACAGGGAAATTTTCTTC. Protein product: CASTVDREIFF.

The V gene is TRBV4-3, the J gene TRBJ2-5; 8 nucleotides align to TRBD1. With V trimmed by 4 bases and J by 5 bases, 15 bases remained unmatched. This CDR3 contains 17 residues. In germline, CDR1 is LGHNA, CDR2 YSLEER. CDR3 DNA: TGCGCCAGCAGCCCAGCCCCCTGGCAGGGGGCTTATGAGACCCAGTACTTC. The encoded protein is CASSPAPWQGAYETQYF.

The chain uses TRBV9 and TRBJ1-5; 7 bases align to TRBD1. Germline values: CDR1 SGDLS, CDR2 YYNGEE. The J segment lost 3 bases and the V segment lost 3 bases, leaving 3 bases of the junction unmatched. This CDR3 spans 14 amino acids. The CDR3 region is CASSAGQNNQPQHF. The CDR3 bases are TGTGCCAGCAGCGCGGGACAGAACAATCAGCCCCAGCATTTT.

V is TRBV18 and J is TRBJ1-2, with no clear D. The CDR3 length is 13 residues. Per the germline V gene, CDR1 is KGHSH and CDR2 is LQKENI. V was shortened by 0 bases and J by 8 bases, with 10 bases between the two germline ends. In nucleotides, the CDR3 is TGTGCCAGCTCACCACCCCAACCGGGGGGCTACACCTTC. This gives the protein CASSPPQPGGYTF.

This chain uses TRBV9 with TRBJ2-2, with TRBD2 identical over 7 bases. The trim removed 7 bases at V and 5 bases at J, leaving 11 bases unmatched. The CDR3 runs 15 residues. Germline lookup yields CDR1 SGDLS and CDR2 YYNGEE. CDR3 sequence reads: CASGGRARWTGELFF. The CDR3 DNA is TGTGCCAGCGGGGGGAGGGCGAGATGGACCGGGGAGCTGTTTTTT.

The chain couples TRBV6-1 to TRBJ2-5, with 7 positions matching TRBD2. The J call is doubtful: the DNA matches TRBJ2-7 better. The CDR3 loop spans 14 amino acids. Germline V gene sequence: CDR1 MNHNS, CDR2 SASEGT. In DNA, the CDR3 is TGTGCCAGCACGGCCGTGGGGGGGGTTGGCGAGCAGTACTTC. This translates into CASTAVGGVGEQYF.

V gene TRBV11-1 combines with J gene TRBJ1-1; TRBD1 aligns across 7 bases. V lost 6 bases, J lost 4 bases, and 8 bases stayed unmatched. The CDR3 is 14 residues long. Germline V CDR1 and CDR2: SGHAT, FQDESV (reference sequence). CDR3 region: CASRVDRVGTEAFF. DNA of the CDR3: TGTGCCAGCAGAGTTGACAGGGTGGGCACTGAAGCTTTCTTT.

The chain carries TRBV4-2 and TRBJ1-2; no clear D gene. This CDR3 comprises 15 residues. From germline, CDR1 is LGHNA and CDR2 YNFKEQ. V lost 0 bases and J lost 4, with 12 bases in between. Written as DNA, the CDR3 is TGTGCCAGCAGCCAAGAGGGCAGCACCCTCTATGGCTACACCTTC. This sequence encodes CASSQEGSTLYGYTF.

The J gene is TRBJ1-4, the V gene TRBV18; TRBD1 is a possible D gene (5 bases). This CDR3 is built from 15 residues. V was clipped by 0 bases and J by 8 bases, with 13 bases between them. Germline V gene lookup returns CDR1 KGHSH and CDR2 LQKENI. CDR3 residues: CASSPPPGRREKLFF. The CDR3 DNA sequence: TGTGCCAGCTCACCACCTCCAGGGAGGAGGGAAAAACTGTTTTTT.

The J gene is TRBJ2-5, the V gene TRBV7-8; D is possibly TRBD1 (5 bases). This CDR3 contains 12 residues. CDR1 and CDR2 (germline): SGHVS, FQNEAQ. Trimming left V 5 bases short and J 3 bases short, with 7 bases between. The CDR3 sequence: CASSLTEETQYF. As DNA, the CDR3 is TGTGCCAGCAGCCTGACAGAAGAGACCCAGTACTTC.

This rearrangement joins TRBV5-1 to TRBJ2-7; 8 bases align to TRBD1. Looked up from germline, CDR1 is SGHRS and CDR2 is YFSETQ. J gave up 3 bases and V 4 bases, and 9 bases lay outside the gene matches. This CDR3 region has 15 residues. CDR3 loop: CASSGWTGSFYEQYF. The CDR3 coding sequence is TGCGCCAGCAGCGGTTGGACAGGGAGCTTCTACGAGCAGTACTTC.

The gene calls are TRBV27 and TRBJ2-7; the match to TRBD1 covers 12 bases. Germline-derived CDR1 and CDR2 are MNHEY and SMNVEV (reference sequence). The trim removed 5 bases at V and 6 bases at J, leaving 14 bases unmatched. This CDR3 region has 17 residues. CDR3 amino acids: CASSPITRDRGPGEQYF. The DNA of the CDR3 is TGTGCCAGCAGTCCCATTACTCGGGACAGGGGGCCTGGCGAGCAGTACTTC.